This T cell receptor beta chain was recorded in a study of T cell clonotyping in hematopoietic cell transplantation. The CDR3 has 14 amino acids. J was trimmed by 1 base and V by 6 bases; bases with no gene match: 5. The germline V gene encodes CDR1 MNHEY and CDR2 SVGAGI. Samples: about 28 days before transplant, then days 30, 100 and 180 after. In the case of this clone: The antigen remains unidentified.

General study results and limits: CD4 and CD8 repertoire contributions could not be separated without sorting. Pathologically expanded recipient clonotypes increased progressively from day 30 to day 180 as diversity fell.

TCRdb's table, derived via immunoSEQ multiplex PCR, lists solely in-frame clones and lacks some. The sample carries about 11,000 clones, nearly 90% recorded once. This TCR was recovered from a female patient over 55 who had an allogeneic stem cell transplant from an unrelated donor, so the T cells may come from the graft donor. Some clones in this sample may be carry-over from other donors' samples. Sequenced here: PBMCs, sampled 100 days after allogeneic stem cell transplant. The chain combines TRBV6-5 with TRBJ2-5; TRBD1 matches 7 bases. Written as DNA, the CDR3 is TGTGCCAGCAGCCTCGGGACAGCCCAAGAGACCCAGTACTTC. Residues: CASSLGTAQETQYF.